The following is a T cell receptor beta chain sequence with its context. The data are from a study of human T cells and chemical hapten exposure. For the study at large: Patches with 0.01% DPC went on the upper back, and the tests were read at 6 days.

Regarding time point: patch test 1, 2 weeks after DPC sensitization. Treatment specified: therapeutic diphenylcyclopropenone sensitization with weekly scalp DPC. V dropped 4 bases and J dropped 2; count of bases not matched to a gene: 5. This CDR3 region has 14 residues. CDR1 and CDR2 (germline): SGDLS, YYNGEE. TCRdb passed the RACE reads through MiXCR, listing each CDR3 protein once. The repertoire holds under 130,000 distinct CDR3 sequences, with 11% as singletons. The sample in question was whole blood, obtained in connection with sensitization to the hapten diphenylcyclopropenone (DPC). This clonotype originated in a woman in her thirties or forties with alopecia areata. Some clones in this sample may be carry-over from other donors' samples. This chain uses TRBV9 with TRBJ2-5; 7 nucleotides align to TRBD2. For the CDR3, the DNA is TGTGCCAGCAGCCCTCTCGGGGGGCAAGAGACCCAGTACTTC. Translating gives CASSPLGGQETQYF.